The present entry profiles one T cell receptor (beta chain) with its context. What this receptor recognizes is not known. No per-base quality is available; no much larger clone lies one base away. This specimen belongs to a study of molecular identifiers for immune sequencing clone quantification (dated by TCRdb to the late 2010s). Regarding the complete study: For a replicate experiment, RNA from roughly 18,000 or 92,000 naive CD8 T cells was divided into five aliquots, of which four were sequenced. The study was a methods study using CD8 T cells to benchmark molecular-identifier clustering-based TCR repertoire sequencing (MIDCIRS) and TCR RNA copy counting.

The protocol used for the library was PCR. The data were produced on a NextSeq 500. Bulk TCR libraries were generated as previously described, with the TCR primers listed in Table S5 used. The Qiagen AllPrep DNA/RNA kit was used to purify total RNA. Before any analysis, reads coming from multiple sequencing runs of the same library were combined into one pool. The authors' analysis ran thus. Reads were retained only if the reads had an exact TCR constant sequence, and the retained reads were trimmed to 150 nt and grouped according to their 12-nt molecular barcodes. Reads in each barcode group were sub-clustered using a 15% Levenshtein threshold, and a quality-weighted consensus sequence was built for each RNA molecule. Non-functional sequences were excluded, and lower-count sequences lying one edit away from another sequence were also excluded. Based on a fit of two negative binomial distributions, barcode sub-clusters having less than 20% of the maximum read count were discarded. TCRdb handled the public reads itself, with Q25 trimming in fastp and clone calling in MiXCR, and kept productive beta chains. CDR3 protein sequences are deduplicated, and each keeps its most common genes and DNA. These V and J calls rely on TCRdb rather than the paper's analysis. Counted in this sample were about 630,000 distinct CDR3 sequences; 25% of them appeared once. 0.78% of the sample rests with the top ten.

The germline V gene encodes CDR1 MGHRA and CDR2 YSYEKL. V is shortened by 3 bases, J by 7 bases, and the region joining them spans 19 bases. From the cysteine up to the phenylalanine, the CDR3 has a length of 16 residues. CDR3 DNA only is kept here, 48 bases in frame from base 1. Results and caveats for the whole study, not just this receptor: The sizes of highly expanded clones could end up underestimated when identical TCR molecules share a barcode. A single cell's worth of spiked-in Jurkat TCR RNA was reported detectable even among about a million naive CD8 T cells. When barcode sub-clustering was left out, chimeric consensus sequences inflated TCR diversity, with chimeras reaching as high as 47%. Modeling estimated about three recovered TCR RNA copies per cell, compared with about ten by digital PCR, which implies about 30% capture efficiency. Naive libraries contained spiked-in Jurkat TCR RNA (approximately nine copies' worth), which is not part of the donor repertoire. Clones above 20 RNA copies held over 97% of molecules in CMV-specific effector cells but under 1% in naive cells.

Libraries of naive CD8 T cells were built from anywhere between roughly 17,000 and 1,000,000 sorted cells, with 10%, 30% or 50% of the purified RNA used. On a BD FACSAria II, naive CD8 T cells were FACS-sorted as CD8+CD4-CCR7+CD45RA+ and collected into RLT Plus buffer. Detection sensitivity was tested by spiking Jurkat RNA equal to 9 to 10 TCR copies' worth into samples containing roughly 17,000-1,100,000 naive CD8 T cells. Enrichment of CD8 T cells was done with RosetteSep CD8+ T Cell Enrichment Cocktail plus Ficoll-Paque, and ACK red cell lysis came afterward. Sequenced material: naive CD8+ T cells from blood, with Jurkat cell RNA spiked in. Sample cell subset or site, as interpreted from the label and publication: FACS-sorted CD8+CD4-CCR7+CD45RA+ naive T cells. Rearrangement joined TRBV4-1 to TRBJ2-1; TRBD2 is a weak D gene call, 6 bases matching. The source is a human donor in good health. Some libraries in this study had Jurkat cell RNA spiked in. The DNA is TGCGCCAGCAGCCAGGAAGGTGGGGGGTTAGGAAATGAGCAGTTCTTC. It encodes CASSQEGGGLGNEQFF.